The subject of this entry is one T cell receptor beta chain. Its antigen is as yet unknown. A junction boundary mismatches the germline segment, possibly from a read error. Individuals who donated were healthy Caucasians from Russia aged roughly 6 to 100. Alongside a J-beta primer mix, a sample-barcoded 5' primer served in a second PCR lasting roughly 6 to 11 cycles. All samples yielded 2.5 million or more CDR3-containing paired-end reads. TCRdb recomputed calls from the 5' RACE reads with MiXCR, one row per CDR3 protein. The sample contains about 1.1 million distinct CDR3 sequences, 30% to 40% of which appear only once. The V gene's germline CDR1 is SNHLY and CDR2 FYNNEI. The CDR3 contains 14 residues. These data originate in a study of blood T cells in healthy people across ages. Study observations and caveats: Higher naive T cell percentage went strongly together with higher TCR beta diversity. Donors of long life had a larger count of naive CD4+ cells and greater diversity than aged donors.

The sequence came from a man aged 18 to 30 in good health. The chain joins TRBV2 to TRBJ2-5; 8 positions match TRBD2. Material for sequencing was blood. CDR3 protein: CASRARGARETQYF. As DNA, the CDR3 is TGTGCAAGCAGGGCGCGGGGGGCGAGGGAGACCCAGTACTTC.